The 22 T cell receptor beta chains presented below share a single source sample, sequenced in a study of blood T cell repertoires in COVID-19. Profiling relied on immunoSEQ multiplex PCR, and the TCRdb table lists in-frame clones only, not all of them. The sample shows 250,000 to 300,000 clones, approximately 85% of them seen only once. Source material: peripheral blood. Receptors originate from a woman in her 70s with acute or convalescent COVID-19.

The chain uses TRBV3-1 (or the pseudogene TRBV3-2) and TRBJ2-7; perhaps TRBD1 as D (5 bases). The V gene's germline CDR1 is LGHDT and CDR2 YNNKEL (reference sequence). V lost 2 bases and J lost 7, with 6 bases in between. There are 11 residues in the CDR3. The CDR3 DNA reads as TGTGCCAGCAGCCAATGGACAGAGCAGTACTTC. As protein: CASSQWTEQYF.

This clone was recorded a few times. The CDR3 sequence is CASSYTGSVGNTIYF. The CDR3, as DNA: TGTGCCAGCAGTTATACAGGGAGCGTTGGAAACACCATATATTTT. V usage is TRBV5-4 and J usage is TRBJ1-3; perhaps TRBD1 as D (6 bases). The V end was cut by 5 bases, the J end by 3 bases, with 15 bases between. This CDR3 has 15 amino acids. The V gene's germline CDR1 is SGHNT and CDR2 YYREEE (reference sequence).

The chain uses TRBV19 and TRBJ1-2, with 8 bases lining up with TRBD1. V lost 5 bases and J lost 5; bases outside the gene matches: 4. Per the germline V gene, CDR1 is LNHDA and CDR2 is SQIVND (reference sequence). The CDR3 spans 13 residues. CDR3: CASSGQGMYGYTF. CDR3 DNA sequence: TGTGCCAGTAGTGGACAGGGAATGTATGGCTACACCTTC.

The J gene is TRBJ1-3, the V gene TRBV6-1; D is unresolved. Germline CDR1 is MNHNS and CDR2 is SASEGT. V was shortened by 5 bases and J by 0 bases, with 2 bases between the two germline ends. The CDR3 contains 12 residues. CDR3 amino acids: CASSLSGNTIYF. The CDR3 DNA is TGTGCCAGCAGTCTCTCTGGAAACACCATATATTTT.

The rearrangement joins TRBV6-6 to TRBJ1-4, with D tentatively TRBD1 (6 bases). Looked up from germline, CDR1 is MNHNY and CDR2 is SVGAGI (reference sequence). The ends were cut back, 2 bases at V and 1 base at J, with 11 bases in the middle. The CDR3 length is 16 residues. CDR3 in DNA: TGTGCCAGCAGTTACGGGGGCAGGAGAACTAATGAAAAACTGTTTTTT. Translating gives CASSYGGRRTNEKLFF.

This chain uses TRBV5-1 with TRBJ1-6; 8 bases match TRBD1. V lost 3 bases to trimming and J lost 6 bases; unmatched junction nucleotides: 11. The CDR3 has 17 amino acids. Germline-derived CDR1 and CDR2 are SGHRS and YFSETQ. The chain's CDR3 is CASSYSLSGTGNSPLHF. CDR3 coding DNA: TGCGCCAGCAGCTACTCCCTTTCCGGGACAGGTAATTCACCCCTCCACTTT.

The chain is built from TRBV3-1 (or the pseudogene TRBV3-2) and TRBJ2-5, with D possibly matching TRBD2 (5 bases). Germline V CDR1 and CDR2: LGHDT, YNNKEL (reference sequence). The CDR3 consists of 13 residues. Deletions cut 2 bases from V and 4 bases from J, with 8 bases between. The CDR3 is CASSQRAVETQYF. Here the CDR3 DNA reads TGTGCCAGCAGCCAACGAGCGGTAGAGACCCAGTACTTC.

V and J are TRBV30 and TRBJ1-1; no firm D call. This CDR3 contains 10 residues. Per germline, CDR1 GTSNPN and CDR2 SVGIG (reference sequence). V lost 4 bases to trimming and J lost 7 bases, with 7 bases between them. CDR3 coding DNA: TGTGCCTGGAAACAAGTTGAAGCTTTCTTT. This sequence encodes CAWKQVEAFF. Looking up the rest from reference TRBV30 and TRBJ1-1 gives the full variable domain: SQTIHQWPATLVQPVGSPLSLECTVEGTSNPNLYWYRQAAGRGLQLLFYSVGIGQISSEVPQNLSASRPQDRQFILSSKKLLLSDSGFYLCAWKQVEAFFGQGTRLTVV.

V and J are TRBV4-2 and TRBJ2-7, with D perhaps matching TRBD1 (6 bases). V lost 1 base and J lost 2, with 21 bases in between. Germline V gene sequence: CDR1 LGHNA, CDR2 YNFKEQ. The CDR3 is made up of 18 amino acids. The CDR3 spells CASSQGFTSGDSPYEQYF. CDR3 nucleotides: TGTGCCAGCAGCCAAGGATTCACCTCAGGGGATTCACCCTACGAGCAGTACTTC.

This clone was seen once. Its ends do not fully match the called genes, so a read error is possible. The rearrangement uses TRBV11-2 and TRBJ1-1; no definite D call. The CDR3 is 16 residues long. The germline V gene encodes CDR1 SGHAT and CDR2 FQNNGV. The CDR3 sequence is CASGLVRSAPRVKAFF. In DNA, the CDR3 is TGTGCCAGCGGCTTAGTCCGGAGCGCGCCCCGGGTCAAGGCTTTCTTT.

This chain uses TRBV9 with TRBJ2-5; D is uncertain. CDR1 SGDLS and CDR2 YYNGEE come from the germline V gene. Trimming took off 0 bases at V and 5 bases at J, with 17 bases between the two ends. There are 16 residues in the CDR3. CDR3 sequence reads: CASSVALIDPRETQYF. In DNA form, the CDR3 reads TGTGCCAGCAGCGTAGCTCTTATTGACCCTAGGGAGACCCAGTACTTC.

The chain uses TRBV2 and TRBJ2-7, with D unclear. The length of the CDR3 is 14 residues. V shed 0 bases and J shed 1 base, with 7 bases lying between them. The germline CDR1 and CDR2 sequences are SNHLY and FYNNEI. CDR3 bases: TGTGCCAGCAGTGAAGCGCCGGTTTCCTACGAGCAGTACTTC. It translates to CASSEAPVSYEQYF.

The chain joins TRBV5-6 to TRBJ1-5; TRBD1 matches at 8 bases. J gave up 6 bases and V 3 bases, and 8 bases lay outside the gene matches. CDR3 length: 15 residues. CDR1 and CDR2 from the germline V gene are SGHDT and YYEEEE. The CDR3 is CASSYQTGVPQPQHF. The CDR3 coding sequence is TGTGCCAGCAGCTATCAGACAGGGGTACCTCAGCCCCAGCATTTT. The entire variable domain, with the rest obtained from reference TRBV5-6 and TRBJ1-5, is as follows: DAGVTQSPTHLIKTRGQQVTLRCSPKSGHDTVSWYQQALGQGPQFIFQYYEEEERQRGNFPDRFSGHQFPNYSSELNVNALLLGDSALYLCASSYQTGVPQPQHFGDGTRLSIL.

The sample holds a few counts of this clone. The chain couples TRBV3-1 (or the pseudogene TRBV3-2) to TRBJ2-1; 10 bases line up with TRBD2. V shed 5 bases, J shed 4 bases, and the junction held 8 bases outside the gene matches. Germline assignment: CDR1 LGHDT and CDR2 YNNKEL (reference sequence). The CDR3 contains 16 residues. The CDR3: CASSGGLAGAYNEQFF. The CDR3 nucleotides read TGTGCCAGCAGCGGGGGGCTAGCGGGGGCTTACAATGAGCAGTTCTTC.

The chain couples TRBV27 to TRBJ2-1; a weak D match, TRBD2 (7 bases). V was clipped by 7 bases and J by 9 bases, with 16 bases between them. This CDR3 has 13 amino acids. From germline, CDR1 is MNHEY and CDR2 SMNVEV (reference sequence). The CDR3 protein is CASKSWGGPEQFF. The DNA of the CDR3 is TGTGCCAGCAAATCCTGGGGGGGCCCTGAGCAGTTCTTC.

The chain combines TRBV10-1 with TRBJ2-5; D is unclear. The CDR3 runs to 15 residues. Per germline, CDR1 WNHNN and CDR2 SYGVQD (reference sequence). The V end was cut by 3 bases, the J end by 2 bases, with 13 bases between. This CDR3 reads CASSDPVVEQETQYF. In DNA, the CDR3 is TGCGCCAGCAGTGACCCCGTCGTGGAGCAAGAGACCCAGTACTTC.

Details on this clone: This same CDR3 is encoded by further DNA sequences in the sample. CDR3 nucleotides: TGTGCCAGCAGCTTAGGGGGGCGGGAGACCCAGTACTTC. Translating gives CASSLGGRETQYF. This chain joins TRBV7-8 and TRBJ2-5; possibly TRBD1 for D (6 bases). The germline V gene has CDR1 SGHVS and CDR2 FQNEAQ. Trimming shortened V by 1 base and J by 5 bases, and 8 bases separated the two germline ends. The CDR3 length is 13 residues. The full variable domain, in which reference TRBV7-8 and TRBJ2-5 provide the parts outside the CDR3, is GAGVSQSPRYKVAKRGQDVALRCDPISGHVSLFWYQQALGQGPEFLTYFQNEAQLDKSGLPSDRFFAERPEGSVSTLKIQRTQQEDSAVYLCASSLGGRETQYFGPGTRLLVL.

Concerning this clone itself: This sample includes further DNA sequences coding for the same CDR3. The rearrangement links TRBV5-1 to TRBJ1-1; no clear D. The germline V and J ends were trimmed by 2 bases and 4 bases, with 9 bases remaining between them. The CDR3 is 13 amino acids. CDR1 SGHRS and CDR2 YFSETQ come from the germline V gene. CDR3 residues: CASSFERGTEAFF. The CDR3, as DNA: TGCGCCAGCAGCTTCGAGCGGGGCACTGAAGCTTTCTTT.

The CDR3 region has the DNA TGTGCCAGCGCCCCTAGACAGGGGGCGCTTGGGGATGAAGCTTTCTTT. Translation: CASAPRQGALGDEAFF. The chain has TRBV27 and TRBJ1-1; 10 nucleotides agree with TRBD1. The CDR3 totals 16 residues. After removal of 8 bases from V and 7 bases from J, the junction contained 16 bases not matched to a gene. Germline CDR1 is MNHEY and CDR2 is SMNVEV (reference sequence).

V is TRBV2 and J is TRBJ2-1; 13 bases fit TRBD2. The CDR3 has 15 residues. Germline V gene data show CDR1 as SNHLY and CDR2 as FYNNEI. The trim removed 2 bases at V and 7 bases at J, leaving 2 bases unmatched. Here the CDR3 DNA reads TGTGCCAGCAGTGAAAAGGGACTAGCGGGGAATGAGCAGTTCTTC. This gives the protein CASSEKGLAGNEQFF.

On this clone itself: This sample includes further DNA sequences coding for the same CDR3. The genes are TRBV12-3 or TRBV12-4 and TRBJ1-1, with D maybe TRBD1 (5 bases). The CDR3 sequence is 13 residues long. V lost 6 bases and J lost 4, with 12 bases in between. This CDR3 is CASSLSRGTEAFF. The CDR3, as DNA: TGTGCCAGCAGCCTCTCAAGGGGCACTGAAGCTTTCTTT.

The chain combines TRBV4-1 with TRBJ2-1; 7 bases are shared with TRBD2. Germline assignment: CDR1 MGHRA and CDR2 YSYEKL. The CDR3 length is 16 residues. V shed 4 bases and J 6 bases; nucleotides not matched to a gene: 12. In DNA form, the CDR3 reads TGCGCCAGCAGCCCCACAAGGACTAGTACCCTCAATGAGCAGTTCTTC. This encodes CASSPTRTSTLNEQFF.